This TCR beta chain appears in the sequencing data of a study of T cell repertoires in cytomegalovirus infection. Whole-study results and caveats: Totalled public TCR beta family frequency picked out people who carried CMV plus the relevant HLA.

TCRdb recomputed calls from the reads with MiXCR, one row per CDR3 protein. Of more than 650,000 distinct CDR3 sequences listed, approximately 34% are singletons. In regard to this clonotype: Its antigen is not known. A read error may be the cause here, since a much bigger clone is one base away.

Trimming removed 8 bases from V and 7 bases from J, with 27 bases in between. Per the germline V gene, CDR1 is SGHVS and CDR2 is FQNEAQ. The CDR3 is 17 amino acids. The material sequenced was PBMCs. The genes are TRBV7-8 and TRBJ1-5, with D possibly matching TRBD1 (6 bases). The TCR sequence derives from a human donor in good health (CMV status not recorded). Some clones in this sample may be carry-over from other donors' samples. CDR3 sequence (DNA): TGTGCCAGCTGCCTACCCCCACAAACAGGGAGGGGGCAGCCCCAGCATTTT. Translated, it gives CASCLPPQTGRGQPQHF.